These 12 T cell receptor beta chains were all obtained from the same sample, sequenced in a study of blood T cell repertoires in COVID-19 (dated by TCRdb to 2019 to 2021). Library preparation used the immunoSEQ multiplex PCR assay. Drawn from immuneACCESS, this table holds only the in-frame rearrangements with V and J called that TCRdb kept. Clones are partly lost; checked studies trace under half to an unresolved V gene and leave the rest unexplained. The sample records about 140,000 clones, roughly 84% of which are singletons. The biggest ten clones account for 4% of the sample. The sample consisted of peripheral blood. The receptors were sampled from a woman aged 60-75 years with acute or convalescent COVID-19.

This chain connects TRBV18 to TRBJ2-7; D possibly corresponds to TRBD1 (6 bases). This CDR3 comprises 14 residues. Germline V gene data show CDR1 as KGHSH and CDR2 as LQKENI. V lost 6 bases to trimming and J lost 3 bases, with 15 bases between them. This CDR3 is CASSAQGRRYEQYF. As DNA, the CDR3 is TGTGCCAGCTCCGCGCAGGGGCGCCGCTACGAGCAGTACTTC.

The chain links TRBV7-9 to TRBJ1-2, with a possible D match to TRBD1 (5 bases). The CDR3 spans 13 residues. Germline CDR1 and CDR2: SEHNR and FQNEAQ (reference sequence). V was clipped by 1 base and J by 5 bases, with 8 bases between them. The CDR3 spells CASSLDRWYGYTF. CDR3 nucleotide sequence: TGTGCCAGCAGCTTAGACAGGTGGTATGGCTACACCTTC.

This clone showed up just once. This sample also contains other DNA sequences that code for the same CDR3. The rearrangement uses TRBV10-3 and TRBJ2-3; D unclear. CDR1 and CDR2 (germline): ENHRY, SYGVKD. The CDR3 runs 15 residues. V dropped 4 bases and J dropped 0 bases, with 11 bases sitting between them. CDR3 nucleotides: TGTGCCATCAGTGGACCAAGCGCCAGCACAGATACGCAGTATTTT. Its protein product is CAISGPSASTDTQYF.

In this sample, this clone turned up once. The CDR3 protein is CASSRVELAGGPGGELFF. The CDR3 DNA follows: TGTGCCAGCAGCCGGGTGGAACTAGCGGGAGGGCCAGGCGGGGAGCTGTTTTTT. The chain is built from TRBV5-6 and TRBJ2-2, with TRBD2 matching 13 bases. Germline loops: CDR1 SGHDT, CDR2 YYEEEE. The trim removed 4 bases at V and 7 bases at J, leaving 13 bases unmatched. This CDR3 is 18 amino acids long.

This clone was counted between two and nine times. Other DNA sequences of this sample code for an identical CDR3. The chain combines TRBV27 with TRBJ1-5, with TRBD1 as a possible D gene (6 bases). This CDR3 contains 13 residues. CDR1 and CDR2 from the germline V gene are MNHEY and SMNVEV (reference sequence). V lost 2 bases and J 7 bases, leaving 9 bases between the germline ends. This CDR3 is CASSLEGQQPQHF. In DNA, the CDR3 is TGTGCCAGCAGTTTAGAAGGACAGCAGCCCCAGCATTTT.

The CDR3 reads CASSQGAAGGINTQYF. The CDR3 coding sequence is TGCGCCAGCAGCCAAGGAGCAGCGGGAGGAATAAATACGCAGTATTTT. The chain recombines TRBV4-3 with TRBJ2-3, with TRBD2 matching over 9 bases. V was pared by 1 base and J by 7 bases, with 9 bases of the junction left unmatched. Germline V gene lookup returns CDR1 LGHNA and CDR2 YSLEER. There are 16 residues in the CDR3.

The sample holds one count of this clone. The V call is TRBV9, the J call TRBJ1-3; TRBD1 aligns across 7 bases. CDR1 is SGDLS, CDR2 YYNGEE, per germline. The CDR3 has 15 amino acids. V lost 3 bases and J lost 0; bases outside the gene matches: 3. In nucleotides, the CDR3 is TGTGCCAGCAGCGGCGGGACAGCCTCTGGAAACACCATATATTTT. This encodes CASSGGTASGNTIYF.

To note about this clone: The same CDR3 is also encoded by other DNA sequences in this sample. V and J are TRBV3-1 (or the pseudogene TRBV3-2) and TRBJ1-3, with unresolved D. This CDR3 is 13 amino acids long. Germline V CDR1 and CDR2: LGHDT, YNNKEL (reference sequence). The germline V and J ends were trimmed by 1 base and 4 bases, with 5 bases remaining between them. Here the CDR3 reads CASSQVRGNTIYF. Written as DNA, the CDR3 is TGTGCCAGCAGCCAAGTGCGGGGAAACACCATATATTTT.

This clone showed up just once. The chain combines TRBV10-1 with TRBJ2-7; 8 nucleotides match TRBD1. This CDR3 comprises 13 residues. V gave up 4 bases and J gave up 3 bases; unmatched junction bases: 2. CDR1 WNHNN and CDR2 SYGVQD come from the germline V gene (reference sequence). This CDR3 reads CASSVGQGYEQYF. The CDR3 DNA sequence: TGCGCCAGCAGTGTTGGACAGGGCTACGAGCAGTACTTC.

V and J are TRBV13 and TRBJ2-3, with D perhaps matching TRBD2 (5 bases). V dropped 5 bases and J dropped 1 base, with 10 bases sitting between them. Germline V lookup: CDR1 PRHDT, CDR2 FYEKMQ (reference sequence). The CDR3 has 14 amino acids. The CDR3 DNA sequence: TGTGCCAGCAGCCACACAGCGGGCACAGATACGCAGTATTTT. It specifies CASSHTAGTDTQYF.

V gene TRBV15 combines with J gene TRBJ1-2, with TRBD1 as a possible D gene (5 bases). The CDR3 is 13 residues long. CDR1 and CDR2 (germline): LNHNV, YYDKDF (reference sequence). V lost 0 bases, J lost 6 bases, and 8 bases lay in between. In nucleotides, the CDR3 is TGTGCCACCAGCAGAGACAGGGAACATGGCTACACCTTC. This sequence encodes CATSRDREHGYTF.

This chain connects TRBV4-2 to TRBJ2-3, with a weak D call TRBD1 (6 bases). V was shortened by 4 bases and J by 2 bases, with 16 bases between the two germline ends. Germline loops: CDR1 LGHNA, CDR2 YNFKEQ. The CDR3 totals 16 residues. In DNA form, the CDR3 reads TGTGCCAGCAGCCCGACCACTAGGGGGACCACAGATACGCAGTATTTT. This codes for CASSPTTRGTTDTQYF.